A selection of T cell receptor beta chains follows, all from one sample in a study of T cells in localized non-small cell lung cancer. Repertoires were generated with immunoSEQ multiplex PCR, while TCRdb's copy carries only in-frame clones and drops some. Of around 91,000 clones listed, 87% are singletons. The sample in question was peripheral blood, obtained before any cancer treatment. The receptors shown here come from a man aged 35 to 69 with stage I squamous cell lung carcinoma. CDR3s include the opening cysteine and the closing phenylalanine or tryptophan. D genes are given only for firm matches. A clone size is listed for some rows: how often the clone was seen (once, few, many), or a class if it is expanded.

>TRBV28|TRBJ2-2|16|.|TRBD2
TGTGCCAGCAGGCGTGACGGGACTAGCAACACCGGGGAGCTGTTTTTT
CASRRDGTSNTGELFF
>TRBV6-1|TRBJ1-3|15|.|.
TGTGCCAGCAGTGAAGGTTCCAGGGCTGGAAACACCATATATTTT
CASSEGSRAGNTIYF
>TRBV7-8|TRBJ2-1|15|.|.
TGTGCCAGCAGCCCATTACAGGGTCCTGTTAATGAGCAGTTCTTC
CASSPLQGPVNEQFF
>TRBV6-1|TRBJ1-1|14|.|TRBD1
TGTGCCAGCAGTGAGACAGGGGCCAGGGCTGAAGCTTTCTTT
CASSETGARAEAFF
>TRBV6-5|TRBJ1-2|13|.|.
TGTGCCAGCAGGGCAACAGATAACTATGGCTACACCTTC
CASRATDNYGYTF
>TRBV9|TRBJ1-2|14|.|.
TGTGCCAGCAGCGTCACCGATCGGACCTATGGCTACACCTTC
CASSVTDRTYGYTF
>TRBV10-3|TRBJ1-4|12|once|.
TGTGCCTCCGCCCAGGGTATGGAAAAACTGTTTTTT
CASAQGMEKLFF
>TRBV19|TRBJ1-2|16|.|TRBD1
TGTGCCAGTAGTTCTGACAGGGAATCGGGGCCCTATGGCTACACCTTC
CASSSDRESGPYGYTF
>TRBV18|TRBJ2-7|15|.|TRBD2
TGTGCCAGCTCACCAGGAATAGCGGGGGATGGCGAGCAGTACTTC
CASSPGIAGDGEQYF
>TRBV7-2|TRBJ1-2|12|.|.
TGTGCCAGCAGCTTATGGAGGCATGGCTACACCTTC
CASSLWRHGYTF
>TRBV5-1|TRBJ2-2|12|.|.
TGCGCCAGCGAGAAGGAGACCGGGGAGCTGTTTTTT
CASEKETGELFF
>TRBV20-1|TRBJ1-2|10|.|.
TGCAGTGCACCTGACTATGGCTACACCTTC
CSAPDYGYTF
>TRBV18|TRBJ2-7|15|.|.
TGTGCCAGCTCACCACTGTCCGGGGGCCCCTACGAGCAGTACTTC
CASSPLSGGPYEQYF
>TRBV9|TRBJ2-3|13|.|.
TGTGCCAGCAGTAGAACTCCAGCCGATACGCAGTATTTT
CASSRTPADTQYF
>TRBV18|TRBJ2-1|16|few|TRBD1
TGTGCCAGCTCGCCTCCGGGACAGGGGATCTCTAATGAGCAGTTCTTC
CASSPPGQGISNEQFF
>TRBV2|TRBJ2-7|14|.|.
TGTGCCAGCAGCAAGGACGGAGAAGCCTACGAGCAGTACTTC
CASSKDGEAYEQYF
>TRBV5-1|TRBJ2-7|14|once|.
TGCGCCAGCAGCGCAAACACAGGAAACTACGAGCAGTACTTC
CASSANTGNYEQYF
>TRBV27|TRBJ2-7|15|few|.
TGTGCCAGCAGCCTATCGACCGGGACCAGCTACGAGCAGTACTTC
CASSLSTGTSYEQYF
>TRBV7-3|TRBJ2-2|15|.|.
TGTGCCAGCAGCCCCGGGACGGAGAGGGCCGGGGAGCTGTTTTTT
CASSPGTERAGELFF
>TRBV19|TRBJ2-1|15|.|.
TGTGCCAGTAGTGTAGGGGCTGTATCCTACAATGAGCAGTTCTTC
CASSVGAVSYNEQFF
>TRBV11-2|TRBJ1-2|15|.|TRBD1
TGTGCCAGCAGCTTAATGGGGACAGCTAACTATGGCTACACCTTC
CASSLMGTANYGYTF
>TRBV12-5|TRBJ2-1|15|.|TRBD2
TGTGCTAGTGGCCAAACTAGCGGGGGGGCCAATGAGCAGTTCTTC
CASGQTSGGANEQFF
>TRBV6-1|TRBJ2-1|11|.|.
TGTGCCAGCAGAGAGACTGGGGAGCAGTTCTTC
CASRETGEQFF
>TRBV7-2|TRBJ1-5|15|.|TRBD1
TGTGCCAGCAGCCCCGGGACAGGCCGCAATCAGCCCCAGCATTTT
CASSPGTGRNQPQHF
>TRBV19|TRBJ1-1|14|.|.
TGTGCCAGTGGGATCCAAGGAGGGAACACTGAAGCTTTCTTT
CASGIQGGNTEAFF
>TRBV4-3|TRBJ2-2|16|.|.
TGCGCCAGCAGCCAAGTCTTGGGCCCTAACACCGGGGAGCTGTTTTTT
CASSQVLGPNTGELFF
>TRBV28|TRBJ2-3|14|.|.
TGTGCCAGCAGTAAGATTGGTTGGGAAGATACGCAGTATTTT
CASSKIGWEDTQYF
>TRBV18|TRBJ1-5|13|.|.
TGTGCCAGCTCACCGATGGACAATCAGCCCCAGCATTTT
CASSPMDNQPQHF
>TRBV6-1|TRBJ2-7|15|.|TRBD2
TGTGCCAGCACCCCCGGGAGGGTTTCCTCCTACGAGCAGTACTTC
CASTPGRVSSYEQYF
>TRBV29-1|TRBJ2-3|13|.|.
TGCAGCGTTAGGGACGTCAGCACAGATACGCAGTATTTT
CSVRDVSTDTQYF
>TRBV28|TRBJ2-7|14|.|.
TGTGCCAGCAGTGCATACAGGGTCTCCTACGAGCAGTACTTC
CASSAYRVSYEQYF
>TRBV5-6|TRBJ1-1|14|once|TRBD1
TGTGCCAGCAGAGCTGCAGGGGGGAACACTGAAGCTTTCTTT
CASRAAGGNTEAFF
>TRBV6-6|TRBJ2-1|16|few|TRBD2
TGTGCCAGCAGTTACTCAGCGGGGGGCTCCTACAATGAGCAGTTCTTC
CASSYSAGGSYNEQFF
>TRBV2|TRBJ2-1|14|.|TRBD1
TGTGCCAGCAGGAGGGTGTCAGGGGGCAATGAGCAGTTCTTC
CASRRVSGGNEQFF
>TRBV2|TRBJ2-1|15|.|.
TGTGCCAGCAGCACCGACAGGCTGACCTACAATGAGCAGTTCTTC
CASSTDRLTYNEQFF
>TRBV7-9|TRBJ1-3|15|.|.
TGTGCCAGCAGCGTGGACGGTAGCTCTGGAAACACCATATATTTT
CASSVDGSSGNTIYF
>TRBV7-9|TRBJ2-7|15|.|TRBD1
TGTGCCAGCAGCTTAGAGCGGCAGGGGGCAAGCGAGCAGTACTTC
CASSLERQGASEQYF